The 2 T cell receptor beta chains in this list originate from one sample, sequenced in a study of cytomegalovirus exposure and HLA in healthy donors. The PCR ran on 60 Vbeta and 13 Jbeta primers. Produced via immunoSEQ multiplex PCR; TCRdb's table is partial and in-frame only. The repertoire holds around 130,000 clones, with 60% to 80% as singletons. Source material: PBMCs. Receptors were obtained from a woman aged 55-69 years in good health and CMV-seropositive.

The CDR3 sequence: CASSLVPEEKLFF. CDR3 DNA: TGCGCCAGCAGCTTGGTCCCCGAGGAAAAACTGTTTTTT. The V call is TRBV5-1, the J call TRBJ1-4; no definite D call. Between the trimmed V and J ends, which lost 0 bases and 8 bases, there was a span of 8 bases. CDR3 length: 13 residues. Germline lookup yields CDR1 SGHRS and CDR2 YFSETQ.

V and J are TRBV29-1 and TRBJ1-2; TRBD1 might be the D (5 bases). V was cut by 5 bases and J by 9 bases, with 13 bases left in between. The CDR3 is 11 residues long. Germline CDR1 and CDR2: SQVTM and ANQGSEA. CDR3 nucleotides: TGCAGCGTTTCTAGCGACAGCAGCTACACCTTC. Its protein is CSVSSDSSYTF.